The present T cell receptor beta chain was sequenced within a study of T cell responses to AZD1222 COVID-19 vaccine. Germline-derived CDR1 and CDR2 are MNHEY and SMNVEV (reference sequence). Between the trimmed V and J ends, which lost 0 bases and 1 base, there was a span of 10 bases. This CDR3 contains 16 residues. Here immunoSEQ multiplex PCR was the method, and the copy in TCRdb shows in-frame clones only, minus some. The data show around 200,000 clones, approximately 94% seen once. As to this clone: Its antigen is currently unknown.

Study-wide results and caveats: The sample set comprised mostly white British donors with more females, and clonal diversity was possibly underestimated. A rise in Spike-specific TCR breadth and depth followed two AZD1222 doses. Unmutated variant regions reportedly attract nearly half of all spike-specific TCRs.

Pooled in the analysis were second doses at about 4 or about 12 weeks. The TCR was taken from an adult who received the AZD1222 COVID-19 vaccine. The chain joins TRBV27 to TRBJ1-3; maybe TRBD1 (5 bases). This sample comprised peripheral blood, obtained 28 days after the second AZD1222 dose. The CDR3 reads CASSLSGTNSGNTIYF. DNA of the CDR3: TGTGCCAGCAGTTTATCGGGGACGAATTCTGGAAACACCATATATTTT.